Following are 20 T cell receptor beta chains from one sample sequenced in a study of blood T cell repertoires in COVID-19 (dated by TCRdb to 2018 to 2020). The library was obtained by the immunoSEQ multiplex PCR assay. Sourced from immuneACCESS, this table was stored by TCRdb with only in-frame sequences that have V and J called. A share of the clones is absent; for the studies checked, an unresolved V gene accounts for under half, and the remainder has no known explanation. Across this sample there are around 50,000 clones, with 70% to 90% seen only once. The ten largest clones represent under 5% of the sample. The sequenced sample consisted of peripheral blood. The receptors derive from a man aged 40-49 years with active COVID-19.

This chain links TRBV10-1 with TRBJ1-1; weak D call: TRBD1 (5 bases). CDR3 size: 13 residues. Germline V gene data show CDR1 as WNHNN and CDR2 as SYGVQD (reference sequence). V dropped 4 bases and J dropped 10 bases, with 16 bases sitting between them. For the CDR3, the DNA is TGCGCCAGCAGTGCCGGGGGGTTTGGCGGAGCTTTCTTT. It specifies CASSAGGFGGAFF.

CDR3 loop: CASSFPGQVYEQYF. Here the CDR3 DNA reads TGTGCCAGCAGCTTCCCGGGACAGGTCTACGAGCAGTACTTC. The chain couples TRBV7-8 to TRBJ2-7; 8 nucleotides line up with TRBD1. This CDR3 contains 14 residues. With 3 bases clipped from V and 3 bases from J, the junction kept 4 bases outside the gene matches. Per germline, CDR1 SGHVS and CDR2 FQNEAQ.

This clone was seen ten or more times. The genes are TRBV2 and TRBJ1-4; TRBD1 matches at 10 bases. The junction had 4 bases not matched to a gene; V was cut back by 8 bases and J by 4 bases. Germline CDR1 SNHLY, CDR2 FYNNEI. The CDR3 runs 14 residues. CDR3 DNA: TGTGCCAGCGTGGGGACAGGGGTTAATGAAAAACTGTTTTTT. It yields the protein CASVGTGVNEKLFF.

This clone was counted once. CDR3 DNA: TGTGCCAGTAGTACGTTAGCGGGAGGTGGAAATGAGCAGTTCTTC. Residues: CASSTLAGGGNEQFF. The chain uses TRBV19 and TRBJ2-1, with 10 bases that match TRBD2. CDR3 length: 15 amino acids. Germline trimming cut 4 bases from V and 7 bases from J; bases unmatched to any gene: 7. Germline V gene data show CDR1 as LNHDA and CDR2 as SQIVND (reference sequence).

This clone was observed once. The chain recombines TRBV27 with TRBJ1-1, with 8 bases aligning to TRBD1. The CDR3 runs 13 residues. Germline assignment: CDR1 MNHEY and CDR2 SMNVEV (reference sequence). V gave up 4 bases and J gave up 5 bases; unmatched junction bases: 3. The CDR3: CASSWTGRTEAFF. The CDR3, as DNA: TGTGCCAGCAGTTGGACAGGGAGGACTGAAGCTTTCTTT.

The chain joins TRBV5-4 to TRBJ2-6; no clear D. Per germline, CDR1 SGHNT and CDR2 YYREEE (reference sequence). The V end was cut by 1 base, the J end by 2 bases, with 7 bases between. This CDR3 is 15 amino acids long. The DNA of the CDR3 is TGTGCCAGCAGCTTGTATCAGGCTGGGGCCAACGTCCTGACTTTC. Amino acid sequence: CASSLYQAGANVLTF. Full variable domain (remainder filled in from reference TRBV5-4 and TRBJ2-6): ETGVTQSPTHLIKTRGQQVTLRCSSQSGHNTVSWYQQALGQGPQFIFQYYREEENGRGNFPPRFSGLQFPNYSSELNVNALELDDSALYLCASSLYQAGANVLTFGAGSRLTVL.

The V and J genes are TRBV6-6 and TRBJ2-7; 8 bases align to TRBD2. Trimming at V came to 6 bases and at J to 6 bases, leaving 10 bases not matched to a gene. The CDR3 sequence is 14 residues long. The germline V gene has CDR1 MNHNY and CDR2 SVGAGI (reference sequence). The CDR3 coding sequence is TGTGCCAGCAGCTTAGGAGCGGGACTAGGCGAGCAGTACTTC. Translating gives CASSLGAGLGEQYF.

The rearrangement uses TRBV5-6 and TRBJ1-4, with D possibly being TRBD1 (5 bases). This CDR3 spans 14 amino acids. The germline V gene has CDR1 SGHDT and CDR2 YYEEEE. The germline V and J ends were trimmed by 1 base and 5 bases, with 9 bases remaining between them. CDR3 sequence reads: CASSLLSGNEKLFF. The CDR3, as DNA: TGTGCCAGCAGCTTGCTATCAGGGAATGAAAAACTGTTTTTT.

The chain uses TRBV4-2 and TRBJ2-7; possible D gene TRBD2, 6 bases. This CDR3 spans 15 amino acids. Trimming removed 4 bases at V and 6 bases at J, with 19 bases between. The germline V gene has CDR1 LGHNA and CDR2 YNFKEQ. DNA for the CDR3: TGTGCCAGCAGCCCTTCTTTTGGAGCTAGCGCCGAGCAGTACTTC. This encodes CASSPSFGASAEQYF.

The chain recombines TRBV7-8 with TRBJ2-1; TRBD1 might be the D (5 bases). This CDR3 is 12 amino acids long. Germline V gene lookup returns CDR1 SGHVS and CDR2 FQNEAQ. V lost 1 base to trimming and J lost 7 bases, with 5 bases between them. CDR3 sequence (DNA): TGTGCCAGCAGCTTAGAGGGGAATGAGCAGTTCTTC. Amino acids: CASSLEGNEQFF.

The V and J genes are TRBV3-1 (or the pseudogene TRBV3-2) and TRBJ1-3; D gene unclear. The CDR3 runs to 15 residues. The V end lost 1 base, the J end lost 0 bases, and 7 bases lay between the germline ends. Looked up from germline, CDR1 is LGHDT and CDR2 is YNNKEL (reference sequence). CDR3 protein: CASSQGRSSGNTIYF. In DNA form, the CDR3 reads TGTGCCAGCAGCCAAGGCAGATCCTCTGGAAACACCATATATTTT.

This clone was observed a few times. The chain uses TRBV5-1 and TRBJ1-3, with 10 bases aligning to TRBD1. The CDR3 runs 15 residues. Germline V lookup: CDR1 SGHRS, CDR2 YFSETQ. J lost 2 bases, V lost 2 bases, and 1 base had no gene match. CDR3 residues: CASSFDRGPGNTIYF. Here the CDR3 DNA reads TGCGCCAGCAGCTTCGACAGGGGGCCTGGAAACACCATATATTTT.

This chain connects TRBV29-1 to TRBJ1-1; D is undetermined. The CDR3 has 12 residues. CDR1 is SQVTM, CDR2 ANQGSEA, per germline. Trimming pared 7 bases from V and 1 base from J, leaving 10 bases between. CDR3 amino acids: CSARYRNTEAFF. CDR3 nucleotides: TGCAGCGCTCGATACAGGAACACTGAAGCTTTCTTT.

The CDR3 region is CASSLDSFNSYEQYF. In DNA, the CDR3 is TGTGCCAGCAGCTTGGACAGTTTCAACTCCTACGAGCAGTACTTC. The chain couples TRBV5-4 to TRBJ2-7, with D uncertain. CDR1 and CDR2 (germline): SGHNT, YYREEE (reference sequence). The CDR3 extends over 15 amino acids. The V end was cut by 0 bases, the J end by 0 bases, with 10 bases between.

The CDR3 reads CASSPTQGPGTDTQYF. For the CDR3, the DNA is TGTGCCAGCTCACCAACCCAGGGGCCAGGGACAGATACGCAGTATTTT. The chain is built from TRBV18 and TRBJ2-3; weak D call: TRBD1 (6 bases). V lost 2 bases, J lost 3 bases, and 15 bases lay in between. The CDR3 covers 16 residues. Per the germline V gene, CDR1 is KGHSH and CDR2 is LQKENI.

The chain has TRBV6-6 and TRBJ1-1, with 7 bases that match TRBD1. Per the germline V gene, CDR1 is MNHNY and CDR2 is SVGAGI (reference sequence). The CDR3 spans 14 residues. The V gene end was trimmed by 6 bases and the J gene end by 1 base; junction bases not matched to a gene: 5. CDR3 amino acids: CASSRQGGNTEAFF. The CDR3 coding sequence is TGTGCCAGCAGCAGACAGGGAGGGAACACTGAAGCTTTCTTT.

The chain uses TRBV7-6 and TRBJ1-4; D is perhaps TRBD1 (5 bases). CDR1 and CDR2 (germline): SGHVS, FNYEAQ. The CDR3 length is 15 residues. V lost 4 bases to trimming and J lost 8 bases, with 17 bases between them. The CDR3 sequence is CASSSRGKEGEKLFF. Here the CDR3 DNA reads TGTGCCAGCAGCTCGCGGGGCAAAGAAGGGGAAAAACTGTTTTTT.

This clone has just a few counts. The same CDR3 arises from other DNA sequences in this sample as well. The V call is TRBV7-9, the J call TRBJ2-3; a weak D match, TRBD1 (5 bases). The CDR3 spans 14 residues. Per germline, CDR1 SEHNR and CDR2 FQNEAQ (reference sequence). The germline V and J ends were trimmed by 3 bases and 0 bases, with 7 bases remaining between them. The CDR3 sequence: CASSLQGSTDTQYF. The CDR3 DNA sequence: TGTGCCAGCAGCTTGCAGGGAAGCACAGATACGCAGTATTTT.

This chain joins TRBV7-9 and TRBJ1-4, with 7 bases lining up with TRBD1. This CDR3 has 15 amino acids. Looked up from germline, CDR1 is SEHNR and CDR2 is FQNEAQ (reference sequence). V trimming: 5 bases; J trimming: 2 bases; junction bases outside the gene matches: 5. Here the CDR3 reads CASSDGTETNEKLFF. CDR3 bases: TGTGCCAGCAGCGACGGGACAGAGACTAATGAAAAACTGTTTTTT.

The chain is built from TRBV27 and TRBJ2-7, with a tentative D call TRBD1 (6 bases). Between the trimmed V and J ends, which lost 2 bases and 0 bases, there was a span of 11 bases. CDR3 size: 15 residues. Germline assignment: CDR1 MNHEY and CDR2 SMNVEV (reference sequence). The CDR3 DNA reads as TGTGCCAGCAGTTTAAGGGGGTCGAGCTCCTACGAGCAGTACTTC. Protein product: CASSLRGSSSYEQYF.